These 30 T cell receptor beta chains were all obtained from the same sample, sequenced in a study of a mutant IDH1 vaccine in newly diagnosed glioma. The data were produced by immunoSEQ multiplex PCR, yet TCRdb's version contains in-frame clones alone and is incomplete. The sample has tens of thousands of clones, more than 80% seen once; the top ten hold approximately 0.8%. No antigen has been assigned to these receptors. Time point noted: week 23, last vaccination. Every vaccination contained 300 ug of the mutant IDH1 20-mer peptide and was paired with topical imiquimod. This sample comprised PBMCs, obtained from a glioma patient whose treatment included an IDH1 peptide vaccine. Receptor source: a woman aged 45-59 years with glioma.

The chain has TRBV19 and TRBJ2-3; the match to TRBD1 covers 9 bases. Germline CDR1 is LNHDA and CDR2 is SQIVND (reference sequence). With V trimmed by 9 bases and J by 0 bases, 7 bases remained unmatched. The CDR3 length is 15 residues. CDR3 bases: TGTGCCAGCAGTGACAGGGGGTTTAGCACAGATACGCAGTATTTT. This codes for CASSDRGFSTDTQYF.

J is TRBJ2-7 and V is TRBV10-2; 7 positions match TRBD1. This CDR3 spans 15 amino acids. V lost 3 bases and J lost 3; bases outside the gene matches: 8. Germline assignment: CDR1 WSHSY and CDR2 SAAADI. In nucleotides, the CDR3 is TGCGCCAGCAGTGACATAGTCAACAGGGGCTACGAGCAGTACTTC. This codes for CASSDIVNRGYEQYF.

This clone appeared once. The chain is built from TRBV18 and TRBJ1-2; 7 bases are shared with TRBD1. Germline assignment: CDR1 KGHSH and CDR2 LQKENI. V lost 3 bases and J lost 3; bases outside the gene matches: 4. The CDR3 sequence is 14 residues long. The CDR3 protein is CASSPGQAYYGYTF. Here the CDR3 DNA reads TGTGCCAGCTCACCCGGACAGGCTTACTATGGCTACACCTTC.

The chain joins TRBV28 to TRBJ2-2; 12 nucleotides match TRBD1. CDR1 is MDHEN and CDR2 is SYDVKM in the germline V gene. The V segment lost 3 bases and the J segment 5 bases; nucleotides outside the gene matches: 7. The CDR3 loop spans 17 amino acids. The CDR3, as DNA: TGTGCCAGCAGTTTTTCCGGGACAGGGGGCTTTACCGGGGAGCTGTTTTTT. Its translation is CASSFSGTGGFTGELFF.

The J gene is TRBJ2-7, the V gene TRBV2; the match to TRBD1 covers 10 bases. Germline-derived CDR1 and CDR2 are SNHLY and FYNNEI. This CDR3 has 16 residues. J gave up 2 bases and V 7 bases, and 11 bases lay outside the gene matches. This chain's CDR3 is CASTSWGQGITYEQYF. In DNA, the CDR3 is TGTGCCAGCACCAGCTGGGGACAGGGGATAACCTACGAGCAGTACTTC.

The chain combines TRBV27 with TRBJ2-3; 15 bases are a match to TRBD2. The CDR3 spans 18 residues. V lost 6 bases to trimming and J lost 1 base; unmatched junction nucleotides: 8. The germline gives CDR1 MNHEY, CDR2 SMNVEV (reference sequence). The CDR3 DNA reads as TGTGCCAGCAGCTCCGGGACTAGCGGGAGGTATCGCACAGATACGCAGTATTTT. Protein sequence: CASSSGTSGRYRTDTQYF.

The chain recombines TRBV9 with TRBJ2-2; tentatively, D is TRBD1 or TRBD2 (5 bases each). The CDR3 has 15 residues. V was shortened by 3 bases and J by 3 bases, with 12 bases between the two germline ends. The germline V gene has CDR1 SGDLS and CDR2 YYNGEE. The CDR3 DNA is TGTGCCAGCAGCGCCCGGGGCGTCGACACCGGGGAGCTGTTTTTT. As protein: CASSARGVDTGELFF.

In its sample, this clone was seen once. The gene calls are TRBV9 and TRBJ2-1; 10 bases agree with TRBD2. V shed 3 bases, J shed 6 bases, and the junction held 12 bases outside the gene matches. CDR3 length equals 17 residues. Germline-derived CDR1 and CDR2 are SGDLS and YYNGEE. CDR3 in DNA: TGTGCCAGCAGCGCAAACATTCTAGCGGGAGCGGTCAATGAGCAGTTCTTC. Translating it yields CASSANILAGAVNEQFF.

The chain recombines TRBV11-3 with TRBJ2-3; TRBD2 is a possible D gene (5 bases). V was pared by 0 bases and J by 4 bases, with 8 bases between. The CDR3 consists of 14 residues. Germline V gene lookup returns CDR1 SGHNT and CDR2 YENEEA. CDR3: CASSLERDSDTQYF. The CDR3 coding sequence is TGTGCCAGCAGCTTAGAACGGGATTCAGATACGCAGTATTTT.

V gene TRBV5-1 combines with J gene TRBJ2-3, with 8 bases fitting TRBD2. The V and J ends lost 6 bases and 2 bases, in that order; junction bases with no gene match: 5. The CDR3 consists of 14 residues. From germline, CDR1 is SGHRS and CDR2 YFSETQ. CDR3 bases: TGCGCCAGCAATGCGGGACTAGTCACAGATACGCAGTATTTT. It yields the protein CASNAGLVTDTQYF.

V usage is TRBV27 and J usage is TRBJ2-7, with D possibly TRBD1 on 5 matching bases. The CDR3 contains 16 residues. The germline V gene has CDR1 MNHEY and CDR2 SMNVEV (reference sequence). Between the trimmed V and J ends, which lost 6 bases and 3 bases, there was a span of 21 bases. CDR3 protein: CASSKNGRVFDYEQYF. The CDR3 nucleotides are TGTGCCAGCAGCAAGAACGGCAGGGTGTTCGACTACGAGCAGTACTTC.

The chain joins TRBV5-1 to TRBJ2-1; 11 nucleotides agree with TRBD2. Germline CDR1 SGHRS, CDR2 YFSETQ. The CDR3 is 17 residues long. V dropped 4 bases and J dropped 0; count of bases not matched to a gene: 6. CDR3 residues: CASSVGLAGSSYNEQFF. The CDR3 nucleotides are TGCGCCAGCAGCGTCGGACTAGCGGGCAGCTCCTACAATGAGCAGTTCTTC.

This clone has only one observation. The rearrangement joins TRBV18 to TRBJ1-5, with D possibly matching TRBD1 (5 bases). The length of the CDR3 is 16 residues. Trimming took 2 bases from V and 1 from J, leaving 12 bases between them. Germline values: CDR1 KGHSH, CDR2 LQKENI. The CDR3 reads CASSPSPGPSNQPQHF. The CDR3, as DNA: TGTGCCAGCTCACCATCTCCGGGACCGAGCAATCAGCCCCAGCATTTT.

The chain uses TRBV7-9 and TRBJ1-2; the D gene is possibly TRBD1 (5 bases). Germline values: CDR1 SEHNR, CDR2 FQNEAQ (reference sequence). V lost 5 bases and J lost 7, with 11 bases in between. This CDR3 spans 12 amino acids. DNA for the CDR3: TGTGCCAGCAGCCCCGACAGCCCTGGCTACACCTTC. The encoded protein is CASSPDSPGYTF.

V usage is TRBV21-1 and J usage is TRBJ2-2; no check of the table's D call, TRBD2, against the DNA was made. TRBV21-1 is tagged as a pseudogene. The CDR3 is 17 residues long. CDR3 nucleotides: TGTGCCAGCAGCAAAGGCCAGGCTAGCCCCTACACCGGGGAGCTGTTTTTT. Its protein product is CASSKGQASPYTGELFF.

In DNA form, the CDR3 reads TGTGCCTGGAAACGGGGGGGAGACCCAGATACGCAGTATTTT. Translated: CAWKRGGDPDTQYF. The chain combines TRBV30 with TRBJ2-3; TRBD2 agrees at 8 bases. J was trimmed by 4 bases and V by 4 bases; bases with no gene match: 7. Germline V lookup: CDR1 GTSNPN, CDR2 SVGIG (reference sequence). The CDR3 is 14 amino acids. Complete variable domain (other parts from reference TRBV30 and TRBJ2-3): SQTIHQWPATLVQPVGSPLSLECTVEGTSNPNLYWYRQAAGRGLQLLFYSVGIGQISSEVPQNLSASRPQDRQFILSSKKLLLSDSGFYLCAWKRGGDPDTQYFGPGTRLTVL.

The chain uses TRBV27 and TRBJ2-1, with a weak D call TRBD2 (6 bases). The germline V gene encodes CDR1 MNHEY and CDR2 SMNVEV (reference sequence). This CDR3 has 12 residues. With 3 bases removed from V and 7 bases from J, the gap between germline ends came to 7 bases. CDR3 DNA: TGTGCCAGCAGTTTGACTAGAAATGAGCAGTTCTTC. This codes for CASSLTRNEQFF.

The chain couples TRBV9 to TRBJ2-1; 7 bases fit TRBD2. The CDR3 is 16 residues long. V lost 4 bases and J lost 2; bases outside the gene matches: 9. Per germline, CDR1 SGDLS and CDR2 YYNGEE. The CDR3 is CASSPFAGVTYNEQFF. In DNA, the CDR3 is TGTGCCAGCAGCCCATTCGCGGGAGTAACCTACAATGAGCAGTTCTTC.

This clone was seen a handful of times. The CDR3: CASSPPFRVGNEQFF. Here the CDR3 DNA reads TGTGCCAGCAGCCCACCATTCCGGGTAGGCAATGAGCAGTTCTTC. The V gene is TRBV7-9, the J gene TRBJ2-1; D unclear. CDR3 size: 15 residues. The germline gives CDR1 SEHNR, CDR2 FQNEAQ (reference sequence). V lost 5 bases, J lost 6 bases, and 17 bases lay in between.

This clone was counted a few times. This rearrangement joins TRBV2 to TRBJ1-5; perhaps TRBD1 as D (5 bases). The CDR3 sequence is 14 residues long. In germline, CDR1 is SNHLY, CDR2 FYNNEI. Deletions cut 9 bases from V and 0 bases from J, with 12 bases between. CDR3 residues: CASSGTDSNQPQHF. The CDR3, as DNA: TGTGCCAGTTCCGGGACGGATAGCAATCAGCCCCAGCATTTT.

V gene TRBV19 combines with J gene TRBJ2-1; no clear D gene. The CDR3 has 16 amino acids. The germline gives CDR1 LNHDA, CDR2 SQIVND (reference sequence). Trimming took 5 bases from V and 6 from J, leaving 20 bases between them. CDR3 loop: CASSPPDRFSTNEQFF. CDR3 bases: TGTGCCAGTAGTCCCCCGGACCGCTTTTCCACCAATGAGCAGTTCTTC.

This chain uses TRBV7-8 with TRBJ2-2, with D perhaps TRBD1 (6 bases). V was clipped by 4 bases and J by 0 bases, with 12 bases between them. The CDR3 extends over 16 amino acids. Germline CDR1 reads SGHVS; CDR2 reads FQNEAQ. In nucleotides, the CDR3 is TGTGCCAGCAGCTCTACAGGGCTCCCGAACACCGGGGAGCTGTTTTTT. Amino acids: CASSSTGLPNTGELFF.

This chain's CDR3 is CASSEALGRRYEQYF. Written as DNA, the CDR3 is TGTGCCAGCAGTGAAGCGCTGGGCAGGCGCTACGAGCAGTACTTC. This chain uses TRBV6-1 with TRBJ2-7; D not certain. The CDR3 has 15 residues. Germline V CDR1 and CDR2: MNHNS, SASEGT. The V end lost 0 bases, the J end lost 3 bases, and 12 bases lay between the germline ends.

Here the CDR3 reads CASSPRVGAGHNEQFF. For the CDR3, the DNA is TGTGCCAGCTCACCACGGGTGGGAGCGGGCCACAATGAGCAGTTCTTC. The V call is TRBV18, the J call TRBJ2-1; TRBD2 is a possible D gene (6 bases). V was clipped by 1 base and J by 5 bases, with 15 bases between them. The germline CDR1 and CDR2 sequences are KGHSH and LQKENI. The CDR3 runs 16 residues.

The chain's CDR3 is CASTPGTTNTGELFF. CDR3 nucleotide sequence: TGTGCCAGCACCCCAGGGACTACCAACACCGGGGAGCTGTTTTTT. The gene calls are TRBV9 and TRBJ2-2, with 7 bases lining up with TRBD2. V was clipped by 6 bases and J by 2 bases; unmatched bases: 7. This CDR3 is 15 amino acids long. Germline CDR1 and CDR2: SGDLS and YYNGEE.

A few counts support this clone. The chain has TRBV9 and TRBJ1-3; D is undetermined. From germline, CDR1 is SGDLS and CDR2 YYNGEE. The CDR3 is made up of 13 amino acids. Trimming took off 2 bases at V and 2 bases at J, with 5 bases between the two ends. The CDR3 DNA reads TGTGCCAGCAGCGTTAGGGCTGGAAACACCATATATTTT. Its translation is CASSVRAGNTIYF.

CDR3 nucleotide sequence: TGTGCCAGCAGCCTAATCGGTCGCTCCTACGAGCAGTACTTC. Residues: CASSLIGRSYEQYF. V and J are TRBV14 and TRBJ2-7; D unclear. Germline V gene sequence: CDR1 SGHDN, CDR2 FVKESK. V was pared by 4 bases and J by 0 bases, with 10 bases between. The CDR3 spans 14 residues. The entire variable domain, with the rest obtained from reference TRBV14 and TRBJ2-7, is as follows: EAGVTQFPSHSVIEKGQTVTLRCDPISGHDNLYWYRRVMGKEIKFLLHFVKESKQDESGMPNNRFLAERTGGTYSTLKVQPAELEDSGVYFCASSLIGRSYEQYFGPGTRLTVT.

The CDR3 protein is CASSRATGSNQPQHF. The CDR3 nucleotides are TGCGCCAGCAGCCGCGCGACAGGGAGCAATCAGCCCCAGCATTTT. The chain carries TRBV4-1 and TRBJ1-5, with 7 bases lining up with TRBD1. The CDR3 is 15 residues long. Germline loops: CDR1 MGHRA, CDR2 YSYEKL. Losses at the gene ends were 4 bases for V and 1 base for J; bases not matched to a gene: 4.

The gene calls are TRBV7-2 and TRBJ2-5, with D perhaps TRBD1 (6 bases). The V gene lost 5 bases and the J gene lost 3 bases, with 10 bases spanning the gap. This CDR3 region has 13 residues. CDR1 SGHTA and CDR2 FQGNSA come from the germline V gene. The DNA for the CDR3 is TGTGCCAGCAGCCTGGGGACAAAAGAGACCCAGTACTTC. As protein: CASSLGTKETQYF.

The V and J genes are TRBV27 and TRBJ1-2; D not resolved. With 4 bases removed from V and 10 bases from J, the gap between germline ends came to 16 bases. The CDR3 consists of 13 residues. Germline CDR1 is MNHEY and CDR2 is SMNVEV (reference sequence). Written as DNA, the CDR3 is TGTGCCAGCAGTTCCACGGGAGGAGGTTCCTACACCTTC. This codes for CASSSTGGGSYTF.